The next 11 T cell receptor beta chains were all read from a single sample in a study of tumor and adjacent non-tumor tissue in lung cancer. A modified ARM-PCR protocol with three rounds of nested PCR amplified TCRbeta. TCRdb used MiXCR to reprocess the multiplex PCR reads, holding one entry per CDR3 protein. The table includes roughly 75,000 distinct CDR3 sequences, over 75% detected once. This sample's RNA came from whole unsorted tissue. Sequencing input: lung tumor tissue. The receptor source for this set is a woman aged 45-59 years with non-small cell lung cancer.

Turning to this clonotype: Being one base from a much bigger clone, this may be a read error. The gene calls are TRBV29-1 and TRBJ2-4; 8 bases match TRBD1. Germline V lookup: CDR1 SQVTM, CDR2 ANQGSEA. The CDR3 extends over 14 amino acids. CDR3 coding DNA: TGCAGAGTCCCCGATGACAGGGGAGGACACATTCAGTACTTC. This translates into CRVPDDRGGHIQYF.

Notes on this clonotype: One base away lies a much larger clone, so this may be a sequencing read error. The chain is built from TRBV2 and TRBJ1-6, with D hard to call. The germline CDR1 and CDR2 sequences are SNHLY and FYNNEI. The CDR3 spans 13 residues. With 11 bases removed from V and 7 bases from J, the gap between germline ends came to 15 bases. CDR3 sequence: CAAQTMTNSPLHF. CDR3 in DNA: TGTGCCGCACAGACCATGACGAATTCACCCCTCCACTTT.

This clonotype was observed a handful of times. A much larger clone differs by one base, so this may be a read error. This chain connects TRBV10-3 to TRBJ2-7; TRBD2 might be the D (6 bases). Germline-derived CDR1 and CDR2 are ENHRY and SYGVKD. This CDR3 is 12 amino acids long. CDR3 amino acids: CAMGLSSCEQYF. The CDR3 DNA is TGTGCCATGGGACTGAGCTCCTGCGAGCAGTACTTC.

This clonotype was detected a few times. With a much larger clone just one base away, this may be a read error. The J gene is TRBJ2-7, the V gene TRBV20-1; the D is unclear. Near its end, the DNA agrees better with TRBJ2-1, so the J call may be wrong. This CDR3 is 15 amino acids long. CDR1 is DFQATT, CDR2 SNEGSKA, per germline (reference sequence). The CDR3 nucleotides read TGCAGTGCGCCGGTTACGGCCCACGACTTCTACGAGCAGTTCTTC. Encoded protein: CSAPVTAHDFYEQFF.

This chain links TRBV11-2 with TRBJ1-2, with TRBD1 matching 7 bases. The CDR3 contains 16 residues. Germline CDR1 is SGHAT and CDR2 is FQNNGV. The CDR3 nucleotides are TGTGTCGGCAGCTTAGGCTCCTCCGGGACAGCCTATGGCTACACCTTC. This encodes CVGSLGSSGTAYGYTF.

This clonotype is a singleton in its sample. One end of the junction is discordant with germline, which a read error may explain. The chain employs TRBV4-2 and TRBJ2-1; the D gene is possibly TRBD2 (6 bases). CDR3 length: 16 amino acids. The germline gives CDR1 LGHNA, CDR2 YNFKEQ. The CDR3 region is CASNQERLEGWNEQSF. The CDR3 DNA reads TGTGCCAGCAACCAAGAAAGACTAGAGGGCTGGAATGAGCAGTCCTTC.

A remark on this clonotype: Mismatch with germline at one junction end may stem from a read error. The chain links TRBV28 to TRBJ1-5; no reliable D call. This CDR3 spans 15 amino acids. Germline V gene data show CDR1 as MDHEN and CDR2 as SYDVKM. CDR3: CASSLPLGSNQPQHF. The CDR3, as DNA: TGTGCAAGCAGTTTACCCCTGGGGAGCAATCAGCCCCAGCATTTT.

Worth noting for this clonotype: One base away lies a much larger clone, so this may be a sequencing read error. V is TRBV6-5 and J is TRBJ1-2; D ambiguous. Germline V gene lookup returns CDR1 MNHEY and CDR2 SVGAGI. This CDR3 region has 13 residues. CDR3 sequence (DNA): TGTCCCGGCCGACGGCAGGTTGACTATGGCTACACCTTC. Residues: CPGRRQVDYGYTF.

The genes are TRBV29-1 and TRBJ1-2; no reliable D call. Trimming shortened V by 8 bases and J by 8 bases, and 18 bases separated the two germline ends. Germline V gene sequence: CDR1 SQVTM, CDR2 ANQGSEA. The CDR3 is 12 amino acids. The DNA for the CDR3 is TGCAGCACCCCTTCCGAGTTTACGGGCTACACCTTC. This translates into CSTPSEFTGYTF.

Notes on this clonotype: The germline gene is not matched at one end of the junction; a read error may be the cause. This chain connects TRBV11-2 to TRBJ2-5; D remains unclear. Germline CDR1 SGHAT, CDR2 FQNNGV. The CDR3 has 13 amino acids. CDR3: CAISLSTLETQYF. The CDR3 DNA follows: TGTGCCATCAGCTTATCCACGTTAGAGACCCAATACTTC.

This clonotype was found once. An end of the junction does not agree with germline; a read error may underlie this. The chain couples TRBV12-3 or TRBV12-4 to TRBJ1-2; tentatively, D is TRBD1 (5 bases). The CDR3 loop spans 16 amino acids. The CDR3 here is CASSLARGRTNYDYTF. CDR3 in DNA: TGTGCCAGCAGTTTAGCGCGGGGCAGGACTAACTATGACTACACGTTC.